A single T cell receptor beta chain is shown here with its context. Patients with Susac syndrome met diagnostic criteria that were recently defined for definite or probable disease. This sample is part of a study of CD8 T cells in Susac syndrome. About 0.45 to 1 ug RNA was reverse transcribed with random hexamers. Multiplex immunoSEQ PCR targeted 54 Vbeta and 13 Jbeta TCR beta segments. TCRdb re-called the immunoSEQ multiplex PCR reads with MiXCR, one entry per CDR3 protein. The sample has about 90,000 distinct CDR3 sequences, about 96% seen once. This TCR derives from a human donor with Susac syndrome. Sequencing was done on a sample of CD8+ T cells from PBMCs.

For the CDR3, the DNA is TGTGCCAGCTCTCCCGACTTCGAGGGCTACACCTTC. Residues: CASSPDFEGYTF. The V gene is TRBV18, the J gene TRBJ1-2; D is ambiguous. V lost 6 bases and J lost 8, with 13 bases in between. From germline, CDR1 is KGHSH and CDR2 LQKENI. The CDR3 spans 12 residues.